This is a list of T cell receptor beta chains from one sample in a study of T-cell reconstitution after alpha-beta-depleted transplantation in children. TCRdb re-called the PCR reads with MiXCR, one entry per CDR3 protein. The sample includes 360,000 or so distinct CDR3 sequences, roughly 22% of them seen just once. The material sequenced was PBMCs from the stem cell graft donor, taken from the stem cell graft. Receptor source: a human donor who donated a stem cell graft to a child with acute myeloid leukemia. Both conserved end residues are part of each CDR3. D genes are given only for firm matches. A clone size is listed for some rows: how often the clone was seen (once, few, many), or a class if it is expanded.

clone size	V gene	D gene	J gene	CDR3 DNA	CDR3 protein
few	TRBV28	.	TRBJ2-7	TGTGCCAGCATGTTTGCAGGGAGGCCCTACGAGCAGTACTTC	CASMFAGRPYEQYF
.	TRBV21-1	.	TRBJ2-6	TGTGCCAGCAGCAAAGGGAACAGGGGGCGTTCCGGGGCCAACGTCCTGACTTTC	CASSKGNRGRSGANVLTF
few	TRBV19	.	TRBJ2-1	TGTGCCAGTAGTATATCAGACGGAGGGCAGTTCTTC	CASSISDGGQFF
.	TRBV24-1	TRBD2	TRBJ2-7	TGTGCCACCAGTGATCCTAGCGGGAGCGACGACGAGCAGTACTTC	CATSDPSGSDDEQYF
many	TRBV20-1	.	TRBJ1-3	TGCAGTGCTAGAGATATGTCCGAAAACACCATATATTTT	CSARDMSENTIYF
.	TRBV12-3/TRBV12-4	TRBD1	TRBJ1-5	TGTGCCAGCAGTCGACAGGGGCTCAATCAGCCCCGGCATTTT	CASSRQGLNQPRHF
few	TRBV5-1	.	TRBJ2-5	TGCGCCAGCAGCGACGGTGGGGTAGCGAGAGGGGAGACCCAGTACTTC	CASSDGGVARGETQYF
.	TRBV14	.	TRBJ2-1	TGTGCCAGCAGCCAAGAAACCGGGACAAGGGGGTTCTTC	CASSQETGTRGFF
.	TRBV20-1	TRBD2	TRBJ2-7	TGCAGTGCTATACACGGGACTAGCGGGCAATACGAGCAGTACTTC	CSAIHGTSGQYEQYF
.	TRBV6-5	.	TRBJ2-7	TGTGCCAGCAGTTACTCGAGGTCCTCCTACGAGCAGTACTTC	CASSYSRSSYEQYF
.	TRBV7-2	TRBD2	TRBJ2-1	TGTGCCACGGCGGGGAGGGCGGACAATGAGCAGTTCTTC	CATAGRADNEQFF
.	TRBV20-1	TRBD2	TRBJ2-4	TGCAGTGCTAACTCATGGACTAGCGGGAGGGAGATAGCCAAAAACATTCAGTACTTC	CSANSWTSGREIAKNIQYF
.	TRBV24-1	.	TRBJ2-1	TGTGCCACCAGTGTGAGTGCTGGATGGAGCTCCTACAATGAGCAGTTCTTC	CATSVSAGWSSYNEQFF
.	TRBV7-9	.	TRBJ2-3	TGTGCCAGCAGCTTAAGTGGAGGGGCAGATACGCAGTATTTT	CASSLSGGADTQYF
.	TRBV12-3/TRBV12-4	.	TRBJ2-2	TGTGCCAGCAGCGTGCTGGTGAACACCGGGGAGCTGTTTTTT	CASSVLVNTGELFF
few	TRBV7-6	TRBD2	TRBJ2-7	TGTGCCAGCAGCCAACCCTATAGCGGGAGTCACGAGCAGTACTTC	CASSQPYSGSHEQYF
.	TRBV7-9	TRBD2	TRBJ2-5	TGTGCCAGCAGCCTACCGGGACTAGCATATGAGACCCAGTACTTC	CASSLPGLAYETQYF
.	TRBV11-2	.	TRBJ2-2	TGTGCCAGCAGCTTAGTTCTAGCGACTTGGGACGGGGAGCTGTTTTTT	CASSLVLATWDGELFF
few	TRBV15	.	TRBJ2-1	TGTGCCACCAGCGGGGTCAGGGCGAATGAGCAGTTCTTC	CATSGVRANEQFF
few	TRBV29-1	.	TRBJ2-3	TGCAGCGTTGAATTACAGGCCAACACAGATACGCAGTATTTT	CSVELQANTDTQYF
few	TRBV12-3/TRBV12-4	TRBD2	TRBJ2-1	TGTGCCAGCAGTTCCCCTACCGGGACTAGCGGGAGGTCCTACAATGAGCAGTTCTTC	CASSSPTGTSGRSYNEQFF
few	TRBV3-1	.	TRBJ1-1	TGTGCCAGCAGCCAGAACAGGAGGAACACTGAAGCTTTCTTT	CASSQNRRNTEAFF
.	TRBV12-3/TRBV12-4	.	TRBJ1-4	TGTGCCAGCAGGGCCGGAGCGACTAATGAAAAACTGTTTTTT	CASRAGATNEKLFF
.	TRBV5-1	TRBD1	TRBJ1-2	TGCGCCAGCAGCTTGGGGGCAGACAGGGGTCGAGCTAATGGCTACACCTTC	CASSLGADRGRANGYTF
.	TRBV2	TRBD2	TRBJ2-7	TGTGCCAGCAGTGGGGTTGGGGGACTAGCGTCGAGCGAGCAGTACTTC	CASSGVGGLASSEQYF
.	TRBV7-8	.	TRBJ1-5	TGTGCCAGCAGCCTAAGGGCAAGAACAGGGCTCAATCTGCCCCAGCATTTT	CASSLRARTGLNLPQHF
.	TRBV5-1	TRBD1	TRBJ2-7	TGCGCCAGCAGCTTGGACTGGACAGGGAGATACGAGCAGTACTTC	CASSLDWTGRYEQYF